The present T cell receptor beta chain was sequenced within a study of T cell responses to AZD1222 COVID-19 vaccine (dated by TCRdb to the early 2020s). Turning to the overall study: AZD1222 recipients given second doses at about 4 weeks or at about 12 weeks were pooled, since spike-specific TCR depth and breadth were not found to differ between the two schedules. A total of just over 230 trial participants underwent TCR sequencing, of whom 207 received two doses of AZD1222 and some 25 received two doses of the MenACWY control vaccine. Enrollment into the trials was organized by age into subgroups of 18-55, 56-69 and 70-plus years, and those subgroups contained roughly 140, 27 and 60 TCR-sequenced participants, respectively. Results and caveats for the whole study, not just this receptor: The vaccine-associated CD4 TCRs covered the entire spike protein, and the dominant responses fell in regions 160-218 and 743-854. After two AZD1222 doses, both the breadth and the depth of spike-specific TCRs were significantly higher than at day 0 and than in MenACWY recipients. No day 14 peak-response samples were available, so repertoires were characterized only after the peak T cell response. Reportedly, close to half of the unique spike-specific TCRs recognized epitopes lying outside the regions that are mutated in the B.1.351 and B.1.1.7 variants. Conclusions about previously exposed vaccinees are limited, since just five to seven AZD1222 recipients were seropositive for SARS-CoV-2 at baseline. Participants were mostly white British and included more females than males, and it was suggested by the authors that clonal diversity may have been underestimated. In the small 56-69-year group, the increase in depth fell short of significance, most likely because of low power.

The time point label, as the study defines it: baseline before first vaccination. Vaccinee samples came from UK trials COV001 and COV002, including a single-blind randomized controlled phase 2/3 trial of AZD1222 (ChAdOx1 nCoV-19) in healthy adults. Trial participant PBMC samples were collected at day 0 and day 28 after the second dose for TCRbeta chain sequencing. The CDR3 regions of human TCRbeta chains were subjected to immunosequencing. The study's own analysis went as follows. TCRs in the repertoires were matched against a reference library of SARS-CoV-2-specific TCRs that had been generated with the MIRA antigen-specificity platform. Breadth was defined as the fraction of unique TCRs that were SARS-CoV-2-associated, and depth was defined as the fraction of total T cells that were SARS-CoV-2-associated. Each spike-specific TCR was assigned to its reactive spike region and to a CD4 or CD8 class using the MIRA data. Log10-transformed breadth and depth values were compared by one-way ANOVA with Sidak's multiple comparisons tests. TCRdb holds this immuneACCESS table with in-frame rearrangements only. Some clones are missing; in checked studies, unresolved V genes explain under half, and the rest has no known cause. V and J calls and clone size come straight from that table; D and trimming were deduced from the DNA. In this sample the table shows fewer than 120,000 clones, around 80% of which occur a single time. Clones ranked in the top ten supply roughly 4.8% of the sample.

Regarding this clone: Its antigen specificity is not known. Base qualities are not provided; no much larger clone lies one nucleotide away.

V is clipped by 2 bases and J by 8 bases, and the sequence between their germline boundaries is 7 bases long. Inclusive of the bounding cysteine and phenylalanine, the CDR3 is 12 residues long. Only CDR3 DNA remains: 36 bases, in frame from the first base. The CDR1 and CDR2 encoded by the germline V gene are SNHLY and FYNNEI. The TCR sequence derives from an adult in good health. The material sequenced was peripheral blood, taken on day 0 of AZD1222 vaccination. The V and J segments used are TRBV2 and TRBJ1-3; the D gene cannot be resolved reliably. This receptor carries the CDR3 CASSERAYTIYF. The nucleotide sequence is given as TGTGCCAGCAGTGAACGGGCGTACACCATATATTTT.